These T cell receptor beta chains were read from a single sample in a study of blood T cell repertoires in COVID-19. Sequencing used immunoSEQ multiplex PCR; TCRdb keeps in-frame clones, though not all of them. This table has about 290,000 clones, approximately 80% appearing once. The specimen was peripheral blood. Every receptor here comes from a woman aged 50 to 60 with active or convalescent COVID-19. The CDR3 runs from the conserved cysteine through the conserved F or W. D genes are given only for firm matches. Only part of the rows carry a size: once, few, many, or a class if the clone is expanded.

clone size,J gene,CDR3 length,D gene,V gene,CDR3 protein,CDR3 DNA
NA,TRBJ1-5,15,NA,TRBV4-1,CASSQDRGNHQPQHF,TGCGCCAGCAGCCAAGATCGGGGGAACCATCAGCCCCAGCATTTT
NA,TRBJ2-6,14,NA,TRBV30,CAWSRGGGANVLTF,TGTGCCTGGAGTCGGGGAGGTGGGGCCAACGTCCTGACTTTC
NA,TRBJ1-1,15,NA,TRBV21-1,CATEVRPGMNTEAFF,TGTGCCACCGAGGTCCGCCCGGGAATGAACACTGAAGCTTTCTTT
NA,TRBJ1-1,13,NA,TRBV28,CASSLARNTEAFF,TGTGCCAGCAGTTTGGCTCGTAACACTGAAGCTTTCTTT
NA,TRBJ1-5,17,TRBD1,TRBV19,CASPPPSQGRPNQPQHF,TGTGCCAGCCCACCTCCCTCACAGGGGAGGCCTAATCAGCCCCAGCATTTT
NA,TRBJ1-2,14,NA,TRBV7-2,CASSSHGANYGYTF,TGTGCCAGCAGCTCACACGGAGCAAACTATGGCTACACCTTC
NA,TRBJ2-3,13,NA,TRBV11-2,CASSSLSTDTQYF,TGTGCCAGCAGCTCCTTAAGCACAGATACGCAGTATTTT
once,TRBJ2-3,16,TRBD2,TRBV19,CASSTPRTSGADTQYF,TGTGCCAGTAGTACCCCCCGGACTAGCGGGGCGGATACGCAGTATTTT
NA,TRBJ2-2,14,NA,TRBV27,CASSLIGHTGELFF,TGTGCCAGCAGTTTAATCGGTCACACCGGGGAGCTGTTTTTT
NA,TRBJ1-4,15,TRBD1,TRBV19,CASSIAGTAAEKLFF,TGTGCCAGTAGTATAGCGGGGACAGCCGCTGAAAAACTGTTTTTT
NA,TRBJ2-7,14,NA,TRBV27,CAVKSERASYEQYF,TGTGCCGTCAAGTCGGAGCGGGCTTCCTACGAGCAGTACTTC
NA,TRBJ2-5,17,TRBD1,TRBV23-1,CASSQSSGTDLQETQYF,TGCGCCAGCAGTCAATCGTCGGGGACAGACCTCCAAGAGACCCAGTACTTC
NA,TRBJ2-5,15,NA,TRBV25-1,CASSEYRALQETQYF,TGTGCCAGCAGTGAATACCGAGCGTTGCAAGAGACCCAGTACTTC
NA,TRBJ2-3,15,TRBD1,TRBV6-1,CASSEVAGGADTQYF,TGTGCCAGCAGTGAAGTGGCAGGGGGCGCAGATACGCAGTATTTT
NA,TRBJ2-7,13,NA,TRBV6-5,CASSYGPRYEQYF,TGTGCCAGCAGTTACGGCCCCCGCTACGAGCAGTACTTC
NA,TRBJ1-2,14,NA,TRBV10-3,CAISGQGGNYGYTF,TGTGCCATCAGTGGGCAGGGAGGTAACTATGGCTACACCTTC
NA,TRBJ2-3,21,NA,TRBV3-1/TRBV3-2,CASSQESGRGRVPLSTDTQYF,TGTGCCAGCAGCCAAGAATCGGGCAGGGGCCGGGTACCTCTTAGCACAGATACGCAGTATTTT
NA,TRBJ1-1,12,NA,TRBV20-1,CSASLPNTEAFF,TGCAGTGCTAGTCTCCCGAACACTGAAGCTTTCTTT
once,TRBJ2-3,15,NA,TRBV6-5,CASSYSISGPDTQYF,TGTGCCAGCAGTTACTCGATTTCAGGGCCAGATACGCAGTATTTT
few,TRBJ1-1,14,NA,TRBV19,CASREDGFRTEAFF,TGTGCCAGTAGGGAGGACGGTTTTAGGACTGAAGCTTTCTTT
NA,TRBJ1-1,11,NA,TRBV12-3/TRBV12-4,CASSFSTEAFF,TGTGCCAGCAGTTTCAGCACTGAAGCTTTCTTT
NA,TRBJ2-7,15,TRBD1,TRBV5-4,CASSYGPGTGDEQYF,TGTGCCAGCAGCTACGGCCCCGGGACAGGGGACGAGCAGTACTTC
NA,TRBJ1-5,17,NA,TRBV28,CASRVGRRGGWDQPQHF,TGTGCCAGCAGAGTAGGTCGTAGGGGAGGCTGGGATCAGCCCCAGCATTTT
few,TRBJ2-7,17,TRBD2,TRBV7-9,CASSLAGGLAGTYEQYF,TGTGCCAGCAGCTTAGCGGGGGGACTAGCGGGAACCTACGAGCAGTACTTC
NA,TRBJ2-5,13,TRBD1,TRBV12-3/TRBV12-4,CASSRDRVETQYF,TGTGCCAGCAGCCGCGACAGGGTTGAGACCCAGTACTTC
NA,TRBJ1-1,14,NA,TRBV6-1,CASSELGLGTEAFF,TGTGCCAGCAGTGAACTGGGGCTGGGGACTGAAGCTTTCTTT
NA,TRBJ2-4,14,NA,TRBV27,CASSFTGAKNIQYF,TGTGCCAGCAGTTTTACAGGGGCCAAAAACATTCAGTACTTC
NA,TRBJ1-5,13,TRBD1,TRBV2,CASSPPGTVLQHF,TGTGCCAGCAGTCCCCCCGGGACAGTCCTCCAGCATTTT
NA,TRBJ2-1,14,TRBD1,TRBV5-1,CASSLQGAQNEQFF,TGCGCCAGCAGCTTACAGGGGGCGCAGAATGAGCAGTTCTTC
few,TRBJ2-1,16,TRBD1,TRBV4-1,CASSHLTRDRERKKFF,TGCGCCAGCAGCCACCTAACCAGGGACAGGGAACGGAAAAAGTTCTTC
NA,TRBJ1-1,14,TRBD1,TRBV11-3,CASSHRGPETEAFF,TGTGCCAGCAGCCACAGGGGGCCGGAGACTGAAGCTTTCTTT
few,TRBJ2-7,11,NA,TRBV7-9,CASSSLAYQYF,TGTGCCAGCAGCTCCCTAGCGTATCAGTACTTC
NA,TRBJ2-2,15,NA,TRBV6-1,CASSEWATNTGELFF,TGTGCCAGCAGTGAATGGGCGACGAACACCGGGGAGCTGTTTTTT
NA,TRBJ2-1,16,NA,TRBV2,CASRDPRDSVHNEQFF,TGTGCCAGCAGGGACCCCCGGGATAGCGTCCACAATGAGCAGTTCTTC
NA,TRBJ1-4,15,NA,TRBV5-1,CASSLAGEGNEKLFF,TGCGCCAGCAGCTTGGCCGGGGAGGGTAATGAAAAACTGTTTTTT
NA,TRBJ1-2,16,NA,TRBV4-1,CASSQSGRGESYGYTF,TGCGCCAGCAGCCAATCCGGGCGGGGGGAAAGCTATGGCTACACCTTC
NA,TRBJ2-5,15,TRBD1,TRBV7-8,CASSYPDRGQETQYF,TGTGCCAGCAGCTATCCAGACAGGGGCCAAGAGACCCAGTACTTC